This is a list of T cell receptor beta chains from one sample in a study of blood T cell repertoires in COVID-19. TCRdb's copy holds only in-frame clones and misses some; the assay was immunoSEQ multiplex PCR. The table has about 100,000 clones, roughly 80% seen once; the top ten hold approximately 3.3%. Sequencing input: peripheral blood. The origin of the receptors is a woman older than 75 with active or convalescent COVID-19. The CDR3 runs from the conserved cysteine through the conserved F or W. D genes are given only for firm matches. The size of a clone is reported for some rows only, either as once, few or many, or as a class for expanded clones.

D	V	J	size	DNA	CDR3
TRBD1	TRBV24-1	TRBJ2-1	.	TGTGCCACCAGTGATTTCACAGGGGCAGGGAACAATGAGCAGTTCTTC	CATSDFTGAGNNEQFF
.	TRBV5-1	TRBJ1-6	.	TGCGCCAGCAGCTTGGTAGAGGGATCACCCCTCCACTTT	CASSLVEGSPLHF
.	TRBV7-9	TRBJ1-3	once	TGTGCCAGCTATAAGGGGCGAAGAGGAAACACCATATATTTT	CASYKGRRGNTIYF
.	TRBV6-2/TRBV6-3	TRBJ1-2	.	TGTGCCAGCAGTTACACAGGGTCCGGCTACACCTTC	CASSYTGSGYTF
.	TRBV6-2/TRBV6-3	TRBJ2-1	.	TGTGCCAGCAGCCGCCAACTAGAACCACGGGGCAATGAGCAGTTCTTC	CASSRQLEPRGNEQFF
.	TRBV19	TRBJ1-5	.	TGTGCCAGTAACCCGACAGGAAATAGCAATCAGCCCCAGCATTTT	CASNPTGNSNQPQHF
.	TRBV11-2	TRBJ2-7	.	TGTGCCAGCAGCTATTTCCCAACCTACGAGCAGTACTTC	CASSYFPTYEQYF
TRBD1	TRBV28	TRBJ1-1	.	TGTGCCAGCAGTTACGACCGGGACAGCCCGTGGGACACTGAAGCTTTCTTT	CASSYDRDSPWDTEAFF
TRBD1	TRBV5-1	TRBJ1-3	.	TGCGCCAGCAGCCCGGGACAGCGAAACTCTGGAAACACCATATATTTT	CASSPGQRNSGNTIYF
TRBD2	TRBV7-9	TRBJ2-5	.	TGTGCCAGCAGCTTCGGGCAGGGCGGGAGCTTGGAGACCCAGTACTTC	CASSFGQGGSLETQYF
TRBD1	TRBV7-3	TRBJ1-2	.	TGTGCCAGCAGCTCGACAGGGAACTATGGCTACACCTTC	CASSSTGNYGYTF
TRBD2	TRBV4-2	TRBJ2-1	.	TGTGCCAGCAGCCAAGATTTTGATGGCGGGAGTTGGCAAAATGAGCAGTTCTTC	CASSQDFDGGSWQNEQFF
.	TRBV15	TRBJ2-1	.	TGTGCCGTCAGCTCCTACAATGAGCAGTTCTTC	CAVSSYNEQFF
TRBD1	TRBV6-5	TRBJ1-6	.	TGTGCCAGCAGGCTCGGACAGGGCTCTAATTCACCCCTCCACTTT	CASRLGQGSNSPLHF
.	TRBV28	TRBJ1-2	.	TGTGCCAGCAGTTCCCCGCGAGCTAACTATGGCTACACCTTC	CASSSPRANYGYTF
.	TRBV18	TRBJ1-1	.	TGTGCCAGCTCACCACCCGCTGGGGGGGACACTGAAGCTTTCTTT	CASSPPAGGDTEAFF